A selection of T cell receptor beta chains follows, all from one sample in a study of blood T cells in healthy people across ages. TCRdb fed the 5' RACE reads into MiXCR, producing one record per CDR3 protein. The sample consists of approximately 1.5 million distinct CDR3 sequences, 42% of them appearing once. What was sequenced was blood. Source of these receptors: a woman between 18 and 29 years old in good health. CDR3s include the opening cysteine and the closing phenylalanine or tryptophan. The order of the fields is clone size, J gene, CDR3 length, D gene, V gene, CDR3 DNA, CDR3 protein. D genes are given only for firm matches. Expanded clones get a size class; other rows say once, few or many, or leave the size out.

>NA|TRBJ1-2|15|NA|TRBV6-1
TGTGCCAGCAGTGAAGATCCAAGACGGAACTATGGCTACACCTTC
CASSEDPRRNYGYTF
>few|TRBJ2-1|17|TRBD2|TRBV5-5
TGTGCCAGCAGCTCCCGACTAGCGGGGGAAGGAAACAATGAGCAGTTCTTC
CASSSRLAGEGNNEQFF
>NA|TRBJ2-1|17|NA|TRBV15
TGTGCCACCAGCAGAGATCCAAGGCTAGCGTTAGACAATGAGCAGTTCTTC
CATSRDPRLALDNEQFF
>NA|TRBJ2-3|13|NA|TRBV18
TGTGCCAGCTCACCAGGGATGGCAGATACGCAGTATTTT
CASSPGMADTQYF
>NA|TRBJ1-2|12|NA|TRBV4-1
TGCGCCAGCAGCCAAGATGGACAGAGCTACACCTTC
CASSQDGQSYTF
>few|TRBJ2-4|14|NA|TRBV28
TGTGCCAGCCGCCGGGACCCGGCCAAAAACATTCAGTACTTC
CASRRDPAKNIQYF
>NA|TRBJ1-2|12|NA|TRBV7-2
TGTGCCAGCAGCCCGGACGGCCATCGCTACACCTTC
CASSPDGHRYTF
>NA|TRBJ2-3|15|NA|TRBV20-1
TGCAGTGCTAGGCGCGCGGGGGCCCTCACAGATACGCAGTATTTT
CSARRAGALTDTQYF
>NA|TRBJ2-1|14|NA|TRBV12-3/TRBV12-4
TGTGCCAGCAGTTTAGCCGGGGCGTTGGAGACCCAGTTCTTC
CASSLAGALETQFF
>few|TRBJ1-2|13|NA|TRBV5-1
TGCGCCAGCAGCCCAATCGGGGCCTATGGCTACACCTTC
CASSPIGAYGYTF
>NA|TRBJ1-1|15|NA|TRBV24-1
TGTGCCACCAGTGATCCAGAGGAGATGAACACTGAAGCTTTCTTT
CATSDPEEMNTEAFF
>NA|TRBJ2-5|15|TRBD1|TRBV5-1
TGCGCCAGCAGCTTTGTAAGGGACAGCGGAGAGACCCAGTACTTC
CASSFVRDSGETQYF
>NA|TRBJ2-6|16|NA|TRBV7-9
TGTGCCAGCAGCTTTTTGGTGCGCCCTGGGGCCAACGTCCTGACTTTC
CASSFLVRPGANVLTF
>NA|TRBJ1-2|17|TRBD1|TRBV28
TGTGCCAGCAGTTTCAGGGACAGGATACCCATGACGAGTGGCTACACCTTC
CASSFRDRIPMTSGYTF
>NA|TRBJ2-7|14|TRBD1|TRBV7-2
TGTGCCAGCAGCTTTGGGGACAGAGTCTACGAGCAGTACTTC
CASSFGDRVYEQYF
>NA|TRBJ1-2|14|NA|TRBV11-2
TGTGCCAGCAGCTTAAAGACAGCTAACTATGGCTACACCTTC
CASSLKTANYGYTF
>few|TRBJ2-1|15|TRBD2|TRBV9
TGTGCCAGCAGCGTAGTAGCGGGGGGAAGCAATGAGCAGTTCTTC
CASSVVAGGSNEQFF
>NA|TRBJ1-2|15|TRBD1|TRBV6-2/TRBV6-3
TGTGCCAGCAGAACCGGGACAGGGGGCGACTATGGCTACACCTTC
CASRTGTGGDYGYTF
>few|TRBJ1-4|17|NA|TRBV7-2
TGTGCCAGCAGCTTAAATGGCGGGGGGCTCGCTAATGAAAAACTGTTTTTT
CASSLNGGGLANEKLFF
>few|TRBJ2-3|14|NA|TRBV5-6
TGTGCCAGCACCGAGATAACGGGCTGGGATACGCAGTATTTT
CASTEITGWDTQYF
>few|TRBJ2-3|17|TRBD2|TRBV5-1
TGCGCCAGCAGCTTGGTAGGTCTAGCGGGGGGGCCCGCTACGCAGTATTTT
CASSLVGLAGGPATQYF
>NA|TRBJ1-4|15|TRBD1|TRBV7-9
TGTGCCAGCAGCCTAAGACAGGGGGAGTCCGAAAAACTGTTTTTT
CASSLRQGESEKLFF
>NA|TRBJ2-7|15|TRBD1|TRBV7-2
TGTGCCAGCAGCTTATCTGACGGACAGGCCTACGAGCAGTACTTC
CASSLSDGQAYEQYF
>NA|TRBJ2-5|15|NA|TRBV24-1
TGTGCCACCAGGGATTCGAAGGGGTCTTATAATGAGCAGTACTTC
CATRDSKGSYNEQYF
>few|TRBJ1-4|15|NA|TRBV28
TGTGCCAGCAGACCCAGACAGTTTGTAGGCGAAAAACTGTTTTTT
CASRPRQFVGEKLFF
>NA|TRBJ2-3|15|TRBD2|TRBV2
TGTGCCAGCAGTGTGACTAGCGAGGGGACAGATACGCAGTATTTT
CASSVTSEGTDTQYF
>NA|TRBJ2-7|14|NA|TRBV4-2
TGTGCCAGCAGCCAAGATTCGCTGACCCAGGCTCAGTACTTC
CASSQDSLTQAQYF
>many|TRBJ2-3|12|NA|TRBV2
TGTGCCGTGGGATTCGGGGCAGATACGCAGTATTTT
CAVGFGADTQYF